This T cell receptor (beta chain) was obtained from a study of OX40 agonist ivuxolimab in advanced cancers. Between the trimmed V and J ends, which lost 6 bases and 5 bases, there was a span of 8 bases. Germline CDR1 reads MDHEN; CDR2 reads SYDVKM. This CDR3 region has 12 residues. Excluded were patients having autoimmune disease history or systemic immunosuppression. Method: immunoSEQ multiplex PCR; TCRdb's copy keeps in-frame clones and lacks some. The sample carries 70,000 or so clones, roughly 85% recorded once. The receptor comes from an adult with an advanced solid tumor such as melanoma, head and neck, liver or kidney cancer. The sample here was CD4+ or CD8+ T cells sorted from blood, taken in a trial of the OX40 agonist ivuxolimab. V and J are TRBV28 and TRBJ2-1, with D perhaps TRBD1 or TRBD2 (5 bases each). Here the CDR3 DNA reads TGTGCCAGCAGCGGGACCCACAATGAGCAGTTCTTC. It translates to CASSGTHNEQFF.